A single count supports the clone carrying this T cell receptor (beta chain). Produced via immunoSEQ multiplex PCR; TCRdb's table is partial and in-frame only. Of approximately 130,000 clones listed, 85% are singletons. The CDR3 contains 14 residues. Germline V gene sequence: CDR1 MNHNY, CDR2 SVGAGI (reference sequence). The V end was cut by 5 bases, the J end by 5 bases, with 15 bases between. This entry comes from a study of blood T cell repertoires in COVID-19. The chain couples TRBV6-6 to TRBJ1-2; D not resolved. What was sequenced was peripheral blood. The TCR originated in a human donor in a cohort sampled during active COVID-19. CDR3 sequence (DNA): TGTGCCAGCAGTACTGTCGGGTTACTTTATGGCTACACCTTC. Protein product: CASSTVGLLYGYTF.